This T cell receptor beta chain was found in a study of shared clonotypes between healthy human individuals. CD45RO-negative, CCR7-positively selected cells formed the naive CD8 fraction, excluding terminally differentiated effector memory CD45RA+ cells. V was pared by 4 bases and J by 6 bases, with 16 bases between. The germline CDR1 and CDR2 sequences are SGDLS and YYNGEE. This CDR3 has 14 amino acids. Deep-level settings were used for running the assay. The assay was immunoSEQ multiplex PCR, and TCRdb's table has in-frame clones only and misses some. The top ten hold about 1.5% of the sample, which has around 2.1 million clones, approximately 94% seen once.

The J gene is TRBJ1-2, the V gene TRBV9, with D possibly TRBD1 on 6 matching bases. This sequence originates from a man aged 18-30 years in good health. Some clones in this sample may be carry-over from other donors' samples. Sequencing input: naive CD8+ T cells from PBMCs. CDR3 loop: CASSPTGGANGYTF. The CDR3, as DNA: TGTGCCAGCAGCCCCACCGGGGGGGCCAATGGCTACACCTTC.